This T cell receptor beta chain was identified during a study of T cell responses to AZD1222 COVID-19 vaccine. Assay used: immunoSEQ multiplex PCR; TCRdb lists only in-frame clones, some missing. The sample lists about 87,000 clones; 70% to 90% were seen once. Per the germline V gene, CDR1 is MDHEN and CDR2 is SYDVKM. Deletions cut 7 bases from V and 10 bases from J, with 14 bases between. This CDR3 has 13 amino acids. V is TRBV28 and J is TRBJ1-6; D may be TRBD1 (5 bases). This clonotype was obtained from an adult in good health. The sequenced sample was peripheral blood, obtained on day 0 of AZD1222 vaccination. The CDR3 DNA reads as TGTGCCAGCATTGACAGTCTTGTCTCACCCCTCCACTTT. This codes for CASIDSLVSPLHF.